This T cell receptor (beta chain) emerged from a study of blood T cells in healthy people across ages. The length of the CDR3 is 15 residues. Germline CDR1 MNHEY, CDR2 SVGAGI. The V and J ends lost 6 bases and 0 bases respectively, with 12 bases between them. This clonotype occurred a few times. Sample-barcoded 5' priming and a J-beta primer mix drove a second PCR of 7 to 11 cycles. TCRdb reprocessed the 5' RACE reads with MiXCR, giving one entry per CDR3 protein. The table shows around 900,000 distinct CDR3 sequences, with 51% occurring only once. Donation came from healthy Caucasian individuals in Russia who were aged about 6 to 90.

The source material was blood. This sequence originates from a woman aged 55-69 years in good health. V and J are TRBV6-5 and TRBJ2-4; no definite D call. This CDR3 reads CASSRSRIAKNIQYF. CDR3 sequence (DNA): TGTGCCAGCAGCCGATCTAGAATAGCCAAAAACATTCAGTACTTC.